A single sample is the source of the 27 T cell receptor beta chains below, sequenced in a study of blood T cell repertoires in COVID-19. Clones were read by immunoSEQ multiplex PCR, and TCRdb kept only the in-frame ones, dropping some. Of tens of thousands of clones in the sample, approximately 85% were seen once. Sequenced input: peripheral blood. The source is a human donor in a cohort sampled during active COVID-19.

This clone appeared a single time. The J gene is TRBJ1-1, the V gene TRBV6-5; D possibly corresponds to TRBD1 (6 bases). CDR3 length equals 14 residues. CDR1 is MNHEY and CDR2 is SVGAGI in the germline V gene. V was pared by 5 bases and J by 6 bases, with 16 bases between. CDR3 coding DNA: TGTGCCAGCAGTAGTGGGGGCGTCGTCGCTGAAGCTTTCTTT. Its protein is CASSSGGVVAEAFF.

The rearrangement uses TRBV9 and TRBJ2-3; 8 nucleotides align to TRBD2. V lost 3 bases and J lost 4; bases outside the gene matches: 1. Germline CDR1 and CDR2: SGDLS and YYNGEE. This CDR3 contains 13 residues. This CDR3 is CASSGGLADTQYF. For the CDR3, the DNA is TGTGCCAGCAGCGGGGGACTAGCAGATACGCAGTATTTT.

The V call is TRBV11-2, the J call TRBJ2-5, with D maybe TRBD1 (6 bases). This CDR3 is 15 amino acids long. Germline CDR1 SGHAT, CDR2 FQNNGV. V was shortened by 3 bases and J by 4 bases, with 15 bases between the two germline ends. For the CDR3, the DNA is TGTGCCAGCAGCTTGGGAGCCCTAGGGGGAGAGACCCAGTACTTC. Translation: CASSLGALGGETQYF.

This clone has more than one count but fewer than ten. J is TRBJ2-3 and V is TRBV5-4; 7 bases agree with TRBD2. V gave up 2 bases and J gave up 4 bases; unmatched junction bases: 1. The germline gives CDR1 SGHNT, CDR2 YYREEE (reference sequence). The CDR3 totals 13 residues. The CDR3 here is CASSFGGADTQYF. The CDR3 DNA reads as TGTGCCAGCAGCTTTGGGGGGGCAGATACGCAGTATTTT. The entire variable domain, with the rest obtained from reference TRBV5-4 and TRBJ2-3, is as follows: ETGVTQSPTHLIKTRGQQVTLRCSSQSGHNTVSWYQQALGQGPQFIFQYYREEENGRGNFPPRFSGLQFPNYSSELNVNALELDDSALYLCASSFGGADTQYFGPGTRLTVL.

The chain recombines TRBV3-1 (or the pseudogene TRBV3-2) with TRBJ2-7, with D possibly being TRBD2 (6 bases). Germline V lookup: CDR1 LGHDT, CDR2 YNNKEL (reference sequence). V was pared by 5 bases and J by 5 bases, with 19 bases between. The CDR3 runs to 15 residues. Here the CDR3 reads CASSIPSSGGNEQYF. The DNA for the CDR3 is TGTGCCAGCAGCATCCCATCGAGTGGGGGGAACGAGCAGTACTTC.

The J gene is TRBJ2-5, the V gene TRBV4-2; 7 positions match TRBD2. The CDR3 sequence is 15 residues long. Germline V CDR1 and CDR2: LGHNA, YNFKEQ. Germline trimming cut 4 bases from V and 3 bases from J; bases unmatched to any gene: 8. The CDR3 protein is CASSPKQAGEETQYF. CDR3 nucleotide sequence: TGTGCCAGCAGCCCGAAGCAGGCGGGGGAAGAGACCCAGTACTTC.

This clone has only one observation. Here the CDR3 reads CASSSRWSGRSDTQYF. CDR3 sequence (DNA): TGTGCCAGCAGTTCCCGCTGGAGCGGGAGGTCAGATACGCAGTATTTT. The rearrangement links TRBV2 to TRBJ2-3; TRBD2 matches 9 bases. Germline V gene data show CDR1 as SNHLY and CDR2 as FYNNEI. With V trimmed by 5 bases and J by 4 bases, 10 bases remained unmatched. This CDR3 region has 16 residues.

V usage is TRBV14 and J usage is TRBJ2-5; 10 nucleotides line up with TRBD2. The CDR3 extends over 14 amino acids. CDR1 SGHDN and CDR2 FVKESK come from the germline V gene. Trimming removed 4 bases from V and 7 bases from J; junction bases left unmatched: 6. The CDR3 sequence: CASSLEAGGRTQYF. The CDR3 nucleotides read TGTGCCAGCAGCCTCGAAGCGGGGGGGCGGACCCAGTACTTC.

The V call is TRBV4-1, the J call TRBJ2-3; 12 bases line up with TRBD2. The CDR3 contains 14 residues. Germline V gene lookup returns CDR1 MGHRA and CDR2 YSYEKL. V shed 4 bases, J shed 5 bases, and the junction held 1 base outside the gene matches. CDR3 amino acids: CASSRLAGEDTQYF. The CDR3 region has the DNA TGCGCCAGCAGCCGACTAGCGGGAGAAGATACGCAGTATTTT.

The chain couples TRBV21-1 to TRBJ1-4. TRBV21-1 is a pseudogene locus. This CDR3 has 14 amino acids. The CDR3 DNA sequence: TGTGCCAGCGGAGGTTGGGGAGAGGATGAAAAACTGTTTTTT. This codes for CASGGWGEDEKLFF.

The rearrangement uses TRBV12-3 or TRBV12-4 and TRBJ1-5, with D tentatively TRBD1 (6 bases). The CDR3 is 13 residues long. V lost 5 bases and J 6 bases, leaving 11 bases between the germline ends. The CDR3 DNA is TGTGCCAGCAGTCCCGGGGGGCGTCAGCCCCAGCATTTT. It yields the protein CASSPGGRQPQHF.

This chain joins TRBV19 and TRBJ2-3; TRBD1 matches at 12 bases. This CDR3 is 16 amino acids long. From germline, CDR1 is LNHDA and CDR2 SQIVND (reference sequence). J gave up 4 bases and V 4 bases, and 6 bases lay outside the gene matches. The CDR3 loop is CASSRPGQGAADTQYF. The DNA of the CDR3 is TGTGCCAGTAGTAGGCCGGGACAGGGGGCCGCAGATACGCAGTATTTT. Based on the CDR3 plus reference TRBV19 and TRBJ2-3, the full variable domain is DGGITQSPKYLFRKEGQNVTLSCEQNLNHDAMYWYRQDPGQGLRLIYYSQIVNDFQKGDIAEGYSVSREKKESFPLTVTSAQKNPTAFYLCASSRPGQGAADTQYFGPGTRLTVL.

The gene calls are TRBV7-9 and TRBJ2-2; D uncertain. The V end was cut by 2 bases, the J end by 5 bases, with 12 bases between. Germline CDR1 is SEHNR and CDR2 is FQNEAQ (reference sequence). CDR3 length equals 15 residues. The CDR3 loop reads CASSLLGFGTGELFF. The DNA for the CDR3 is TGTGCCAGCAGCTTACTAGGATTCGGAACCGGGGAGCTGTTTTTT.

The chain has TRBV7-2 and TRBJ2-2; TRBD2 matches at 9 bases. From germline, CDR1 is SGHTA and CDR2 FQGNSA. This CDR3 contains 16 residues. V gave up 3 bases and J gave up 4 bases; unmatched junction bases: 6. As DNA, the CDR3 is TGTGCCAGCAGCTTCGCGGGCGGGGGGGCCACCGGGGAGCTGTTTTTT. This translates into CASSFAGGGATGELFF.

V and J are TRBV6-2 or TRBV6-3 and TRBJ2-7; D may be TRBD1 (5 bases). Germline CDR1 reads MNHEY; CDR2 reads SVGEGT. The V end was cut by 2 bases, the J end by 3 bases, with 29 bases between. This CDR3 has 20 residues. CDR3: CASSYRNLIRARALGYEQYF. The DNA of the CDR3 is TGTGCCAGCAGTTACCGAAACCTAATCCGGGCCAGGGCTTTAGGCTACGAGCAGTACTTC.

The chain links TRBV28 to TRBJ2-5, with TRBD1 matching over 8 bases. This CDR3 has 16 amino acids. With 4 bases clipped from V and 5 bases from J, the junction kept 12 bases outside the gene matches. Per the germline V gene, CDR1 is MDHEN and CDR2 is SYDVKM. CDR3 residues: CASSSHVQGVLETQYF. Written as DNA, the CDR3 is TGTGCCAGCAGTTCTCATGTACAGGGGGTTCTGGAGACCCAGTACTTC.

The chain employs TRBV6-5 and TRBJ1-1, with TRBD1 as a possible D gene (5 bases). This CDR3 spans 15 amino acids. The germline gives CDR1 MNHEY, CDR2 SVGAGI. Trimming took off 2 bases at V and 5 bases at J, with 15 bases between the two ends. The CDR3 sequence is CASSYRPGDDTEAFF. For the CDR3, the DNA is TGTGCCAGCAGTTACCGACCGGGGGATGATACTGAAGCTTTCTTT.

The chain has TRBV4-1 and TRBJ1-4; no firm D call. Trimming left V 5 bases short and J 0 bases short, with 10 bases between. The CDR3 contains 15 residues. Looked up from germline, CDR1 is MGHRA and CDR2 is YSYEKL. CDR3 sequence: CASSYGFATNEKLFF. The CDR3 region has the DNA TGCGCCAGCAGCTACGGGTTTGCAACTAATGAAAAACTGTTTTTT.

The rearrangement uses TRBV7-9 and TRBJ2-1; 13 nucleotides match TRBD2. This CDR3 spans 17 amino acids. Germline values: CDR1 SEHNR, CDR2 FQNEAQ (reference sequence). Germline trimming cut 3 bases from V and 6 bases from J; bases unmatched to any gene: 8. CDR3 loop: CASSFTSGRASGNEQFF. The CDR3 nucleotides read TGTGCCAGCAGCTTTACTAGCGGGAGGGCCTCCGGCAATGAGCAGTTCTTC.

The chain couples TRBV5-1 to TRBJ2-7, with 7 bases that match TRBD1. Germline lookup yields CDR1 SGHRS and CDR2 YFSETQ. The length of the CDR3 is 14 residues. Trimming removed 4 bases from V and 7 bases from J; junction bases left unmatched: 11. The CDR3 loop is CASSTFDRAREQYF. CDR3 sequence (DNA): TGCGCCAGCAGCACCTTCGACAGGGCCCGGGAGCAGTACTTC.

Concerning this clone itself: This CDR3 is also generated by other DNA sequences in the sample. The CDR3 reads CASSLLAGGRNEQFF. CDR3 DNA: TGTGCCAGCAGCCTCCTAGCGGGAGGTCGGAATGAGCAGTTCTTC. This rearrangement joins TRBV14 to TRBJ2-1; 11 bases align to TRBD2. Per germline, CDR1 SGHDN and CDR2 FVKESK. V was pared by 4 bases and J by 7 bases, with 6 bases of the junction left unmatched. The length of the CDR3 is 15 residues.

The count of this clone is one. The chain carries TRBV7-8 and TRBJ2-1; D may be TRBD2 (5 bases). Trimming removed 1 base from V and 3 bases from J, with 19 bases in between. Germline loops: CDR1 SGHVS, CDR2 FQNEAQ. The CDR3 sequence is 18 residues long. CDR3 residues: CASSLGGPERPLYNEQFF. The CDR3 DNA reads TGTGCCAGCAGCTTAGGGGGTCCAGAGCGGCCCCTCTACAATGAGCAGTTCTTC.

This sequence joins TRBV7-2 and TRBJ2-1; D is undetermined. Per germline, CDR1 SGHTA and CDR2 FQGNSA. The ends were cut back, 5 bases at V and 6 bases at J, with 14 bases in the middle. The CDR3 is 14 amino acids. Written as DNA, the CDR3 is TGTGCCAGCAGCCCCGTTGGCGGCCCCAATGAGCAGTTCTTC. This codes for CASSPVGGPNEQFF.

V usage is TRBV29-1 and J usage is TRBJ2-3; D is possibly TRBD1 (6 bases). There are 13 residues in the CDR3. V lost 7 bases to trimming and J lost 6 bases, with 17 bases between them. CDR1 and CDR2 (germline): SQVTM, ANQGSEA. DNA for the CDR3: TGCAGCGCGGGGACACGGTTTACCGATACGCAGTATTTT. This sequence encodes CSAGTRFTDTQYF.

The CDR3: CSAIRDNEQFF. The CDR3 region has the DNA TGCAGTGCTATCCGGGACAATGAGCAGTTCTTC. The chain couples TRBV20-1 to TRBJ2-1, with unresolved D. Germline assignment: CDR1 DFQATT and CDR2 SNEGSKA (reference sequence). Trimming removed 4 bases from V and 5 bases from J, with 6 bases in between. The CDR3 length is 11 residues.

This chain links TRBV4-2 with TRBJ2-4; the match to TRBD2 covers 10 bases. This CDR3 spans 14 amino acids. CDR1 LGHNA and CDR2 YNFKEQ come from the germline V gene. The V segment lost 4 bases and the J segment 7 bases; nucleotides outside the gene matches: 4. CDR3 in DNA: TGTGCCAGCAGCCGAAGCGGGGGGGGCAACATTCAGTACTTC. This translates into CASSRSGGGNIQYF.

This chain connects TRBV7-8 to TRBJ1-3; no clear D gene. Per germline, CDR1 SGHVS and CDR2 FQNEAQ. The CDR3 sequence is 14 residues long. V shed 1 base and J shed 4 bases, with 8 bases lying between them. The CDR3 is CASSLVSRGNTIYF. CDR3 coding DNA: TGTGCCAGCAGCTTAGTTAGCCGGGGAAACACCATATATTTT.